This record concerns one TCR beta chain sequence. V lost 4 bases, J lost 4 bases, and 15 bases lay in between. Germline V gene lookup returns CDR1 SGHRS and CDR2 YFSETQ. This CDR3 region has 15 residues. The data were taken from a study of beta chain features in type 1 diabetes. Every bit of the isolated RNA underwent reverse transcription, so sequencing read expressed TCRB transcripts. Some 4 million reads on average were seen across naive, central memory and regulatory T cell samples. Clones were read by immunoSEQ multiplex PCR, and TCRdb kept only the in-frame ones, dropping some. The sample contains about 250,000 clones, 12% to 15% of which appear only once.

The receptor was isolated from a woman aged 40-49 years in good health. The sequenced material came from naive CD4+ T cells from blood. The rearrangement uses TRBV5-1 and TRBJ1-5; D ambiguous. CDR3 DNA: TGCGCCAGCAGCGCGGGCGTGGGTGGAAATCAGCCCCAGCATTTT. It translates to CASSAGVGGNQPQHF.